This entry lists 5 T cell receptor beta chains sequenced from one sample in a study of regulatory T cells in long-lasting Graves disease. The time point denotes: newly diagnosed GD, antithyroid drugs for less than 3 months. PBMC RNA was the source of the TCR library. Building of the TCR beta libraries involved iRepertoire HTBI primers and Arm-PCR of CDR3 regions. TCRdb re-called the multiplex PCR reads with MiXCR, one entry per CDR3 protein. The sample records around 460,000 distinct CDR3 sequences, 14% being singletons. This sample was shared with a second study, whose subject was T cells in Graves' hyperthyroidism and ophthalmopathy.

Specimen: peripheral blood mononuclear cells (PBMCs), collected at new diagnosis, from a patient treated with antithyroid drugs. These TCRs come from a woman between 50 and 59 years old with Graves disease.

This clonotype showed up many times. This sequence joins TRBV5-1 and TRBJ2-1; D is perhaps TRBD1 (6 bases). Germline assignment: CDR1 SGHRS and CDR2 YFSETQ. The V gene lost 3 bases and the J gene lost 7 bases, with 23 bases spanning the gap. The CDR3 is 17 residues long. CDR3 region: CASSSTGRGNWINEQFF. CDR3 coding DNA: TGCGCCAGCAGCTCGACAGGTCGGGGTAATTGGATTAATGAGCAGTTCTTC.

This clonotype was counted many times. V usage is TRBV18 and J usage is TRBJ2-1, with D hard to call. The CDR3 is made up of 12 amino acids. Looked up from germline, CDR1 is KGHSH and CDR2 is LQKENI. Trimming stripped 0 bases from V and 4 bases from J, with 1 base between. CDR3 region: CASSPPYNEQFF. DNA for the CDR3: TGTGCCAGCTCACCACCGTACAATGAGCAGTTCTTC.

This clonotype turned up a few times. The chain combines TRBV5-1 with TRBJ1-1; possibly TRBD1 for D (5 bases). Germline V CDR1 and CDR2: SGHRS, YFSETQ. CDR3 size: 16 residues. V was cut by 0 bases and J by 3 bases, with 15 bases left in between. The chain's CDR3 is CASSLAGSGGDTEAFF. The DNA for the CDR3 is TGCGCCAGCAGCTTGGCCGGCTCCGGAGGGGACACTGAAGCTTTCTTT.

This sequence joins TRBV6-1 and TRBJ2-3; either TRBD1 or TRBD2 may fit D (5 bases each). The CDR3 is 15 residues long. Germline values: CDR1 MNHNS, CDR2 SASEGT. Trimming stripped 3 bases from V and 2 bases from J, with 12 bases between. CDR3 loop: CASSEWTGATDTQYF. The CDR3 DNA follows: TGTGCCAGCAGTGAGTGGACCGGGGCCACAGATACGCAGTATTTT.

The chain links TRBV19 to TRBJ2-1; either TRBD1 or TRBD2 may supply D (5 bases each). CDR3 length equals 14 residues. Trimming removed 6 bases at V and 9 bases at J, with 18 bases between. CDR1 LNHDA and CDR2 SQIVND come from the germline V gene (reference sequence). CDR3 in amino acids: CASRITLREIEQFF. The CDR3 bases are TGTGCCAGTAGGATAACTCTCAGGGAGATTGAGCAGTTCTTC.